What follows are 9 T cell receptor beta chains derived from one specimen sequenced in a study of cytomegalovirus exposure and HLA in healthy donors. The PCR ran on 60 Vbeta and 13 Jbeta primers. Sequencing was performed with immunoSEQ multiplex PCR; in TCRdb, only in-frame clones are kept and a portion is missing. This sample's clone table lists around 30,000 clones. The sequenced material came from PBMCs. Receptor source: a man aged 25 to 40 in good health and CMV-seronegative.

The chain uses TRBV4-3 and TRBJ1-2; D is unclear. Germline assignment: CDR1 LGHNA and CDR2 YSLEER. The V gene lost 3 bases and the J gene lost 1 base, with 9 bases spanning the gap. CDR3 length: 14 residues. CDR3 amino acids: CASSQGTVNYGYTF. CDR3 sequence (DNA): TGCGCCAGCAGCCAGGGTACAGTTAACTATGGCTACACCTTC.

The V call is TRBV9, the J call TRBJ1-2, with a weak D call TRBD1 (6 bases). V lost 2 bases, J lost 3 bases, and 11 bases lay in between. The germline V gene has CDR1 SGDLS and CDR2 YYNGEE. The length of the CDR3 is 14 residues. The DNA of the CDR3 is TGTGCCAGCAGCGTGGGAGGGGGAGACTATGGCTACACCTTC. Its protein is CASSVGGGDYGYTF. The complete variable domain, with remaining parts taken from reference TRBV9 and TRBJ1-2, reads DSGVTQTPKHLITATGQRVTLRCSPRSGDLSVYWYQQSLDQGLQFLIQYYNGEERAKGNILERFSAQQFPDLHSELNLSSLELGDSALYFCASSVGGGDYGYTFGSGTRLTVV.

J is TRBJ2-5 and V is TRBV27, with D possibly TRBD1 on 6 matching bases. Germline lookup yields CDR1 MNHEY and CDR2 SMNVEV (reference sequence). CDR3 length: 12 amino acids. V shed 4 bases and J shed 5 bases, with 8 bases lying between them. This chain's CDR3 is CASSSQGETQYF. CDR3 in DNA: TGTGCCAGCAGTTCGCAGGGGGAGACCCAGTACTTC.

DNA for the CDR3: TGCGCCAGCGCGAATTCCTACGAGCAGTACTTC. It translates to CASANSYEQYF. The V gene is TRBV5-1, the J gene TRBJ2-7; D unclear. CDR3 length: 11 residues. Between the trimmed V and J ends, which lost 7 bases and 1 base, there was a span of 6 bases. Germline V CDR1 and CDR2: SGHRS, YFSETQ.

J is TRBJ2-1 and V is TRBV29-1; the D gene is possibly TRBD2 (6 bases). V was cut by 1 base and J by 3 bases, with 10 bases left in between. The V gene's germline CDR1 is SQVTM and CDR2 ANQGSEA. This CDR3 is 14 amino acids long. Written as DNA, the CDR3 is TGCAGCGTTGAAGCCGGGAGCGGCTACAATGAGCAGTTCTTC. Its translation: CSVEAGSGYNEQFF.

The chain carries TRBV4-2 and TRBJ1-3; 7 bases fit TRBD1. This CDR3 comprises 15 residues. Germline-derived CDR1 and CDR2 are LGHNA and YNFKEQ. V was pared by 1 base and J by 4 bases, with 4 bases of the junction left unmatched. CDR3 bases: TGTGCCAGCAGCCAAGGCAGGGGGACGGGAAACACCATATATTTT. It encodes CASSQGRGTGNTIYF.

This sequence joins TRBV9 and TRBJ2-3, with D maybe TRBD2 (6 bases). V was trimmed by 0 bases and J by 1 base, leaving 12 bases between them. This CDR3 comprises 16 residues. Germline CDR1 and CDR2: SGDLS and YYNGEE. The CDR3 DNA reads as TGTGCCAGCAGCGTAGATCCGCTAGCGCGCACAGATACGCAGTATTTT. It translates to CASSVDPLARTDTQYF.

The CDR3 nucleotides are TGTGCCAGCAGCTTATTTTCGAGCTCCTACGAGCAGTACTTC. Translating it yields CASSLFSSSYEQYF. The genes are TRBV7-6 and TRBJ2-7; D is uncertain. CDR3 length: 14 amino acids. Trimming pared 2 bases from V and 0 bases from J, leaving 8 bases between. Germline V gives CDR1 SGHVS, CDR2 FNYEAQ.

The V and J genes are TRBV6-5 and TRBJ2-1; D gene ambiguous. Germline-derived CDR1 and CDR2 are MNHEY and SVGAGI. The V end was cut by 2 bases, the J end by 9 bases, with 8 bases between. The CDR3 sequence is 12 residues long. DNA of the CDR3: TGTGCCAGCAGTTACATGGGCAGTGAGCAGTTCTTC. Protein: CASSYMGSEQFF.